The 2 T cell receptor beta chains below were found in one sample sequenced in a study of a mutant IDH1 vaccine in newly diagnosed glioma (dated by TCRdb to 2020 to 2023). Receptor amplification or capture employed the immunoSEQ multiplex PCR assay. As stored in TCRdb, this immuneACCESS dataset retains in-frame rearrangements with V and J assigned. A fraction of the clones does not appear; measured against another copy, unresolved V genes explain less than half of the discrepancy, and the remainder lacks a known reason. The sample table records tens of thousands of clones; over 75% of these occur just once. The top ten hold about 14% of the sample. The label giving this sample's time point can be read as: week 23, last vaccination. A 20-mer mutant IDH1 peptide at 300 micrograms in Montanide made up each vaccine dose, which was injected subcutaneously together with topical imiquimod. What these receptors recognize is not known.

This sample comprised PBMCs, obtained from a glioma patient whose treatment included an IDH1 peptide vaccine. These receptors all stem from a man between 18 and 35 years old with glioma.

The rearrangement uses TRBV6-1 and TRBJ2-7; tentative D call: TRBD1 (6 bases). V lost 8 bases to trimming and J lost 9 bases, with 23 bases between them. Germline V gives CDR1 MNHNS, CDR2 SASEGT. The CDR3 sequence is 14 residues long. The CDR3 loop reads CASDRQTGKWLQYF. The CDR3 region has the DNA TGTGCCAGCGACCGACAAACAGGGAAGTGGTTGCAGTACTTC.

The rearrangement uses TRBV29-1 and TRBJ2-1; D possibly corresponds to TRBD2 (5 bases). The germline V and J ends were trimmed by 7 bases and 3 bases, with 10 bases remaining between them. The length of the CDR3 is 12 residues. Germline loops: CDR1 SQVTM, CDR2 ANQGSEA. For the CDR3, the DNA is TGCAGCGCCGAGGGAGTCTACAATGAGCAGTTCTTC. Residues: CSAEGVYNEQFF.